The 20 T cell receptor beta chains listed next were all sequenced from one sample in a study of cytomegalovirus exposure and HLA in healthy donors. Repertoires were generated with immunoSEQ multiplex PCR, while TCRdb's copy carries only in-frame clones and drops some. The sample includes roughly 140,000 clones, approximately 90% of them seen just once. The source material was PBMCs. These receptors originate from a man aged 18 to 29 in good health and CMV-seronegative.

J is TRBJ2-1 and V is TRBV19; D perhaps matches TRBD1 (6 bases). CDR1 and CDR2 (germline): LNHDA, SQIVND (reference sequence). The CDR3 runs to 15 residues. V lost 7 bases to trimming and J lost 6 bases, with 19 bases between them. In DNA form, the CDR3 reads TGTGCCAGTACCTATTTGGGGGCCTCGTGCAATGAGCAGTTCTTC. This encodes CASTYLGASCNEQFF.

The chain carries TRBV9 and TRBJ1-1; D is unclear. The V gene's germline CDR1 is SGDLS and CDR2 YYNGEE. CDR3 length: 15 residues. With 3 bases removed from V and 2 bases from J, the gap between germline ends came to 14 bases. CDR3 coding DNA: TGTGCCAGCAGCGGAGCCGGGAGCTCCAACACTGAAGCTTTCTTT. Protein: CASSGAGSSNTEAFF. Together with reference TRBV9 and TRBJ1-1, the CDR3 gives the full variable domain: DSGVTQTPKHLITATGQRVTLRCSPRSGDLSVYWYQQSLDQGLQFLIQYYNGEERAKGNILERFSAQQFPDLHSELNLSSLELGDSALYFCASSGAGSSNTEAFFGQGTRLTVV.

The rearrangement links TRBV5-4 to TRBJ2-2, with TRBD2 matching over 12 bases. The V and J ends lost 2 bases and 7 bases, in that order; junction bases with no gene match: 6. The germline gives CDR1 SGHNT, CDR2 YYREEE (reference sequence). The CDR3 spans 16 residues. The CDR3 DNA sequence: TGTGCCAGCAGCTTAGGACTAGCGGGGACGGTCGGGGAGCTGTTTTTT. It specifies CASSLGLAGTVGELFF.

This rearrangement joins TRBV11-2 to TRBJ2-5, with 7 bases that match TRBD2. V lost 1 base and J lost 2; bases outside the gene matches: 4. The CDR3 is 15 amino acids. Germline CDR1 and CDR2: SGHAT and FQNNGV. The CDR3 DNA reads TGTGCCAGCAGCTTAGCGGGGGGATCTCAAGAGACCCAGTACTTC. Translating it yields CASSLAGGSQETQYF.

The V call is TRBV6-1, the J call TRBJ2-7, with a possible D match to TRBD1 (5 bases). The V and J ends lost 5 bases and 2 bases respectively, with 7 bases between them. The germline V gene encodes CDR1 MNHNS and CDR2 SASEGT. The CDR3 extends over 12 amino acids. The CDR3 sequence is CASSRQTYEQYF. The DNA of the CDR3 is TGTGCCAGCAGTCGACAGACCTACGAGCAGTACTTC.

The gene calls are TRBV13 and TRBJ2-7; D remains unclear. The CDR3 totals 18 residues. The V gene's germline CDR1 is PRHDT and CDR2 FYEKMQ (reference sequence). V lost 4 bases and J 1 base, leaving 23 bases between the germline ends. DNA for the CDR3: TGTGCCAGCAGCTCGCCCCCTACCCTCTTGGGCCCGTCCTACGAGCAGTACTTC. This encodes CASSSPPTLLGPSYEQYF. The whole variable domain, filled in from reference TRBV13 and TRBJ2-7, reads AAGVIQSPRHLIKEKRETATLKCYPIPRHDTVYWYQQGPGQDPQFLISFYEKMQSDKGSIPDRFSAQQFSDYHSELNMSSLELGDSALYFCASSSPPTLLGPSYEQYFGPGTRLTVT.

J is TRBJ1-3 and V is TRBV6-5, with a possible D match to TRBD1 (5 bases). The V and J ends lost 6 bases and 1 base respectively, with 10 bases between them. CDR1 and CDR2 from the germline V gene are MNHEY and SVGAGI. The CDR3 runs 14 residues. CDR3 sequence: CASSRDFSGNTIYF. Here the CDR3 DNA reads TGTGCCAGCAGCAGGGATTTTTCTGGAAACACCATATATTTT.

This chain links TRBV15 with TRBJ1-1; D possibly corresponds to TRBD1 (6 bases). The CDR3 totals 14 residues. Germline assignment: CDR1 LNHNV and CDR2 YYDKDF (reference sequence). V lost 4 bases and J 8 bases, leaving 17 bases between the germline ends. The CDR3 loop reads CATSMPRQVGEAFF. The CDR3 DNA reads as TGTGCCACCAGCATGCCCCGACAGGTAGGAGAAGCTTTCTTT.

This clone was counted between two and nine times. The chain has TRBV14 and TRBJ2-7, with D possibly TRBD1 on 6 matching bases. The V end lost 0 bases, the J end lost 3 bases, and 15 bases lay between the germline ends. CDR1 and CDR2 from the germline V gene are SGHDN and FVKESK. This CDR3 is built from 16 residues. Here the CDR3 reads CASSQEVRTDLYEQYV. The CDR3 DNA is TGTGCCAGCAGCCAAGAGGTCCGGACAGATCTCTACGAGCAGTACGTC.

The chain is built from TRBV14 and TRBJ2-1; 8 bases align to TRBD2. This CDR3 contains 12 residues. Germline V gene data show CDR1 as SGHDN and CDR2 as FVKESK. The V segment lost 3 bases and the J segment 15 bases; nucleotides outside the gene matches: 7. The CDR3 DNA reads TGTGCCAGCAGCCACCGAGCGGGAGTTAGGTTCTTC. Its protein product is CASSHRAGVRFF.

The rearrangement uses TRBV19 and TRBJ1-1; TRBD1 aligns across 7 bases. Unmatched junction bases numbered 15, after V lost 7 bases and J lost 4 bases. Germline V gene data show CDR1 as LNHDA and CDR2 as SQIVND (reference sequence). The CDR3 has 16 amino acids. Here the CDR3 DNA reads TGTGCCAGTAACGAACACAGGGGCCGGGGGGGCACTGAAGCTTTCTTT. It is translated as CASNEHRGRGGTEAFF.

The rearrangement links TRBV5-4 to TRBJ1-5; D not resolved. The CDR3 runs 14 residues. The germline V and J ends were trimmed by 4 bases and 4 bases, with 12 bases remaining between them. Germline values: CDR1 SGHNT, CDR2 YYREEE (reference sequence). The CDR3 is CASSEAPGNQPQHF. CDR3 DNA sequence: TGTGCCAGCAGCGAGGCCCCGGGGAATCAGCCCCAGCATTTT.

The chain links TRBV2 to TRBJ2-3; TRBD2 agrees at 9 bases. Germline loops: CDR1 SNHLY, CDR2 FYNNEI. The V and J ends lost 3 bases and 5 bases, in that order; junction bases with no gene match: 6. The CDR3 is made up of 15 amino acids. The CDR3 region has the DNA TGTGCCAGCAGTGACTGGCGGGGGGGCGAAGATACGCAGTATTTT. This gives the protein CASSDWRGGEDTQYF.

The chain combines TRBV30 with TRBJ1-4; TRBD1 might be the D (6 bases). Trimming stripped 7 bases from V and 5 bases from J, with 11 bases between. The CDR3 spans 12 residues. The germline V gene encodes CDR1 GTSNPN and CDR2 SVGIG (reference sequence). The DNA for the CDR3 is TGTGCCTTTTCTAGGGGGAATGAAAAACTGTTTTTT. It is translated as CAFSRGNEKLFF.

A note on this clone: Distinct nucleotide sequences in the sample also encode this CDR3. J is TRBJ2-7 and V is TRBV11-2; TRBD1 aligns across 8 bases. Germline CDR1 is SGHAT and CDR2 is FQNNGV. The length of the CDR3 is 14 residues. Germline trimming cut 3 bases from V and 3 bases from J; bases unmatched to any gene: 4. The CDR3 coding sequence is TGTGCCAGCAGCTTTGGGACAGGTCTCTACGAGCAGTACTTC. Protein sequence: CASSFGTGLYEQYF. Looking up the rest from reference TRBV11-2 and TRBJ2-7 gives the full variable domain: EAGVAQSPRYKIIEKRQSVAFWCNPISGHATLYWYQQILGQGPKLLIQFQNNGVVDDSQLPKDRFSAERLKGVDSTLKIQPAKLEDSAVYLCASSFGTGLYEQYFGPGTRLTVT.

The chain recombines TRBV19 with TRBJ2-1; 8 bases fit TRBD2. This CDR3 is built from 15 residues. The junction had 8 bases not matched to a gene; V was cut back by 3 bases and J by 7 bases. The germline V gene has CDR1 LNHDA and CDR2 SQIVND (reference sequence). CDR3 sequence: CASSIREGPRNEQFF. CDR3 bases: TGTGCCAGTAGTATCCGGGAGGGCCCTCGAAATGAGCAGTTCTTC.

The rearrangement uses TRBV2 and TRBJ2-7; possible D gene TRBD1, 5 bases. There are 16 residues in the CDR3. Germline V lookup: CDR1 SNHLY, CDR2 FYNNEI. Trimming left V 4 bases short and J 3 bases short, with 19 bases between. The CDR3 is CASSALITGHLYEQYF. The CDR3 DNA reads TGTGCCAGCAGTGCCCTTATCACTGGACACCTCTACGAGCAGTACTTC.

On this clone itself: An end of the junction does not agree with germline; a read error may underlie this. The chain employs TRBV5-1 and TRBJ2-1; TRBD1 is a possible D gene (5 bases). Germline CDR1 reads SGHRS; CDR2 reads YFSETQ. CDR3 size: 16 residues. In DNA form, the CDR3 reads TGCGCCAGCCGCTTTCGAAGGACACAACCCTACAATGAGCAGTTCTTC. It is translated as CASRFRRTQPYNEQFF.

V is TRBV9 and J is TRBJ2-2, with a possible D match to TRBD2 (5 bases). The CDR3 is made up of 13 amino acids. Trimming shortened V by 8 bases and J by 0 bases, and 8 bases separated the two germline ends. The germline gives CDR1 SGDLS, CDR2 YYNGEE. CDR3 DNA sequence: TGTGCCAGTGGGGAGACGAACACCGGGGAGCTGTTTTTT. It specifies CASGETNTGELFF.

This clone was picked up one time. The rearrangement uses TRBV5-1 and TRBJ2-7; D is unclear. Germline V gene data show CDR1 as SGHRS and CDR2 as YFSETQ. V was trimmed by 0 bases and J by 2 bases, leaving 12 bases between them. The CDR3 consists of 15 residues. The CDR3 bases are TGCGCCAGCAGCTTGGGGCCAGGTATTACCTACGAGCAGTACTTC. Amino acids: CASSLGPGITYEQYF. Together with reference TRBV5-1 and TRBJ2-7, the CDR3 gives the full variable domain: KAGVTQTPRYLIKTRGQQVTLSCSPISGHRSVSWYQQTPGQGLQFLFEYFSETQRNKGNFPGRFSGRQFSNSRSEMNVSTLELGDSALYLCASSLGPGITYEQYFGPGTRLTVT.